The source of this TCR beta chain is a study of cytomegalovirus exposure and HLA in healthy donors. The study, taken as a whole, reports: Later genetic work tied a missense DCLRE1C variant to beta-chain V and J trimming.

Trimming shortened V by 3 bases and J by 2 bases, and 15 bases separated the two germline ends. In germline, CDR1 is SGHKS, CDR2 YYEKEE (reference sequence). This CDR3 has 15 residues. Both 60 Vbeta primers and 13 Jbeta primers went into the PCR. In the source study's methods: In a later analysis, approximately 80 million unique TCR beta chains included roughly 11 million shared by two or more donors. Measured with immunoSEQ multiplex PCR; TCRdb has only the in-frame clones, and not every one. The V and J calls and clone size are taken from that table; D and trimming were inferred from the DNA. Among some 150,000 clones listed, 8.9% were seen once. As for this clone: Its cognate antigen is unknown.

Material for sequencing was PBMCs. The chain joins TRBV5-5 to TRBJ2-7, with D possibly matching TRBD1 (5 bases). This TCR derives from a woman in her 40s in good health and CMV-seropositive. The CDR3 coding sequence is TGTGCCAGCAGCTCCCGGACAAGTAGTGCCTACGAGCAGTACTTC. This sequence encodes CASSSRTSSAYEQYF.